These 21 T cell receptor beta chains share one sample of origin, sequenced in a study of Ad26.COV2.S vaccination and SARS-CoV-2 variants. Regarding treatment: around 19 received Ad26.COV2.S at low or high dose, single or two shots; 5 received placebo; per-sample allocation not given. Sampling occurred on day 63 after the first vaccine or placebo injection. Sequencing used immunoSEQ multiplex PCR; TCRdb keeps in-frame clones, though not all of them. The sample includes about 470,000 clones, about 92% seen only once; the top ten take less than 5.5%. Sequenced here: peripheral blood, sampled in a trial of Ad26.COV2.S vaccine versus placebo. The origin of the receptors is a person between 18 and 59 years old who received the Ad26.COV2.S COVID-19 vaccine or a placebo.

The chain couples TRBV15 to TRBJ2-5, with D unclear. V was clipped by 4 bases and J by 5 bases, with 14 bases between them. The CDR3 is 14 residues long. Per germline, CDR1 LNHNV and CDR2 YYDKDF (reference sequence). CDR3 sequence: CATSIGSDTETQYF. Written as DNA, the CDR3 is TGTGCCACCAGCATCGGAAGCGATACGGAGACCCAGTACTTC.

The chain joins TRBV6-5 to TRBJ1-5; no definite D call. Germline V lookup: CDR1 MNHEY, CDR2 SVGAGI. This CDR3 spans 14 amino acids. Trimming removed 0 bases from V and 4 bases from J, with 7 bases in between. This CDR3 reads CASSYSEMNQPQHF. CDR3 coding DNA: TGTGCCAGCAGTTACTCTGAGATGAATCAGCCCCAGCATTTT.

This rearrangement joins TRBV5-1 to TRBJ1-1; D perhaps matches TRBD1 (6 bases). CDR1 is SGHRS and CDR2 is YFSETQ in the germline V gene. The CDR3 covers 14 residues. V was cut by 4 bases and J by 5 bases, with 15 bases left in between. The CDR3 is CASSGRTAGTEAFF. CDR3 sequence (DNA): TGCGCCAGCAGCGGAAGGACAGCGGGGACTGAAGCTTTCTTT.

A note on this clone: Mismatch with germline at one junction end may stem from a read error. The rearrangement joins TRBV5-1 to TRBJ2-7; D perhaps matches TRBD1 (6 bases). Germline-derived CDR1 and CDR2 are SGHRS and YFSETQ. The CDR3 has 14 residues. CDR3 nucleotides: TGCGCCAGCAACTTGGAGGACAGTTCCTACGAGCAGTACTTC. The encoded protein is CASNLEDSSYEQYF.

V usage is TRBV2 and J usage is TRBJ2-7; 8 nucleotides agree with TRBD2. V lost 0 bases, J lost 4 bases, and 5 bases stayed unmatched. Germline CDR1 is SNHLY and CDR2 is FYNNEI. This CDR3 has 15 amino acids. CDR3 sequence: CASSEAGTRIYEQYF. The CDR3 nucleotides are TGTGCCAGCAGTGAAGCGGGGACTAGGATTTACGAGCAGTACTTC. The variable domain in full, completed from reference TRBV2 and TRBJ2-7, reads EPEVTQTPSHQVTQMGQEVILRCVPISNHLYFYWYRQILGQKVEFLVSFYNNEISEKSEIFDDQFSVERPDGSNFTLKIRSTKLEDSAMYFCASSEAGTRIYEQYFGPGTRLTVT.

The V call is TRBV30, the J call TRBJ2-3, with D tentatively TRBD2 (6 bases). Trimming took off 6 bases at V and 1 base at J, with 17 bases between the two ends. Germline assignment: CDR1 GTSNPN and CDR2 SVGIG (reference sequence). CDR3 length: 15 residues. CDR3 coding DNA: TGTGCCTGTCAAAGGTGGCGGGACCGCACAGATACGCAGTATTTT. This translates into CACQRWRDRTDTQYF.

J is TRBJ2-7 and V is TRBV27, with 9 bases identical to TRBD2. Germline values: CDR1 MNHEY, CDR2 SMNVEV (reference sequence). The ends lost 0 bases at V and 2 bases at J; junction bases unmatched: 5. This CDR3 has 16 residues. The CDR3 protein is CASSLSGGRAPYEQYF. CDR3 DNA: TGTGCCAGCAGTTTATCAGGCGGGAGGGCCCCCTACGAGCAGTACTTC.

This clone was seen once. The CDR3: CASSSRPKETQYF. The CDR3 bases are TGTGCCAGCAGTTCGCGACCGAAAGAGACCCAGTACTTC. This chain uses TRBV6-2 or TRBV6-3 with TRBJ2-5; D is undetermined. This CDR3 region has 13 residues. The germline V and J ends were trimmed by 4 bases and 3 bases, with 9 bases remaining between them. Germline CDR1 MNHEY, CDR2 SVGEGT.

This sequence joins TRBV19 and TRBJ2-2, with 9 bases fitting TRBD1. The V gene end was trimmed by 6 bases and the J gene end by 7 bases; junction bases not matched to a gene: 6. The CDR3 loop spans 14 amino acids. The germline CDR1 and CDR2 sequences are LNHDA and SQIVND (reference sequence). The DNA of the CDR3 is TGTGCCAGTAGCGACAGGGGGAAAGGCGGGGAGCTGTTTTTT. Encoded protein: CASSDRGKGGELFF.

The rearrangement uses TRBV7-9 and TRBJ1-2; D is undetermined. Trimming stripped 5 bases from V and 0 bases from J, with 16 bases between. This CDR3 has 16 amino acids. Germline-derived CDR1 and CDR2 are SEHNR and FQNEAQ (reference sequence). For the CDR3, the DNA is TGTGCCAGCAGCCTCGCTCAGGAGAACTCTAACTATGGCTACACCTTC. Protein sequence: CASSLAQENSNYGYTF.

This chain connects TRBV29-1 to TRBJ1-2; no reliable D call. Trimming shortened V by 4 bases and J by 8 bases, and 14 bases separated the two germline ends. The germline CDR1 and CDR2 sequences are SQVTM and ANQGSEA. The CDR3 runs 12 residues. This CDR3 reads CSVGSIPEGYTF. DNA of the CDR3: TGCAGCGTTGGAAGTATACCGGAGGGCTACACCTTC. The full variable domain, in which reference TRBV29-1 and TRBJ1-2 provide the parts outside the CDR3, is SAVISQKPSRDICQRGTSLTIQCQVDSQVTMMFWYRQQPGQSLTLIATANQGSEATYESGFVIDKFPISRPNLTFSTLTVSNMSPEDSSIYLCSVGSIPEGYTFGSGTRLTVV.

The chain links TRBV29-1 to TRBJ2-7; 10 bases are shared with TRBD1. This CDR3 region has 12 residues. From germline, CDR1 is SQVTM and CDR2 ANQGSEA. The junction had 2 bases not matched to a gene; V was cut back by 6 bases and J by 3 bases. CDR3 amino acids: CSVRDRGYEQYF. The DNA for the CDR3 is TGCAGCGTCCGGGACAGGGGCTACGAGCAGTACTTC.

The genes are TRBV4-3 and TRBJ1-2; D is possibly TRBD1 (5 bases). The CDR3 extends over 17 amino acids. Trimming took 0 bases from V and 6 from J, leaving 20 bases between them. Germline V gives CDR1 LGHNA, CDR2 YSLEER. Written as DNA, the CDR3 is TGCGCCAGCAGCCAAGATCTGGTTCCCCCGGGACCGGATGGCTACACCTTC. Translating it yields CASSQDLVPPGPDGYTF.

The V call is TRBV6-2 or TRBV6-3, the J call TRBJ1-3; no reliable D call. In germline, CDR1 is MNHEY, CDR2 SVGEGT. This CDR3 contains 15 residues. V lost 4 bases to trimming and J lost 1 base, with 11 bases between them. The CDR3 is CASSWSGASGNTIYF. CDR3 nucleotides: TGTGCCAGCAGTTGGTCGGGCGCTTCTGGAAACACCATATATTTT.

This chain uses TRBV9 with TRBJ2-1; 8 bases agree with TRBD2. CDR3 length equals 15 residues. V dropped 0 bases and J dropped 5; count of bases not matched to a gene: 4. Germline V gives CDR1 SGDLS, CDR2 YYNGEE. CDR3 coding DNA: TGTGCCAGCAGCGTAGACGGGAGGGCCCACAATGAGCAGTTCTTC. It is translated as CASSVDGRAHNEQFF.

The rearrangement links TRBV6-5 to TRBJ2-1; 8 bases are a match to TRBD2. Germline V gene lookup returns CDR1 MNHEY and CDR2 SVGAGI. CDR3 size: 15 residues. Unmatched junction bases numbered 6, after V lost 6 bases and J lost 2 bases. The CDR3 DNA reads as TGTGCCAGCAGGTCGAGCGGGAGCCCCTACAATGAGCAGTTCTTC. Its protein is CASRSSGSPYNEQFF.

V gene TRBV7-9 combines with J gene TRBJ1-1; no reliable D call. The CDR3 runs 12 residues. Germline values: CDR1 SEHNR, CDR2 FQNEAQ (reference sequence). Trimming removed 3 bases at V and 4 bases at J, with 6 bases between. The CDR3 reads CASSFGSTEAFF. The CDR3 bases are TGTGCCAGCAGCTTCGGCAGCACTGAAGCTTTCTTT.

The chain links TRBV15 to TRBJ1-1, with TRBD1 matching over 8 bases. The V gene end was trimmed by 0 bases and the J gene end by 4 bases; junction bases not matched to a gene: 13. The CDR3 has 18 amino acids. CDR1 is LNHNV, CDR2 YYDKDF, per germline (reference sequence). CDR3 loop: CATSRDRQQGAVSTEAFF. As DNA, the CDR3 is TGTGCCACCAGCAGAGATCGTCAGCAGGGGGCAGTTAGCACTGAAGCTTTCTTT.

J is TRBJ2-3 and V is TRBV28; D uncertain. V dropped 5 bases and J dropped 2 bases, with 23 bases sitting between them. Germline CDR1 MDHEN, CDR2 SYDVKM. This CDR3 is built from 18 residues. In DNA, the CDR3 is TGTGCCAGCAGTACCCTTTTTCGAGTAAGGGCTTCCACAGATACGCAGTATTTT. Its protein is CASSTLFRVRASTDTQYF.

The chain combines TRBV19 with TRBJ1-5, with D perhaps TRBD1 (6 bases). V was pared by 3 bases and J by 6 bases, with 15 bases between. The length of the CDR3 is 15 residues. Germline V gene lookup returns CDR1 LNHDA and CDR2 SQIVND (reference sequence). CDR3 amino acids: CASSISGEPIQPQHF. DNA for the CDR3: TGTGCCAGTAGTATTTCAGGGGAGCCAATTCAGCCCCAGCATTTT.

The V and J genes are TRBV9 and TRBJ1-3; tentative D call: TRBD1 (5 bases). From germline, CDR1 is SGDLS and CDR2 YYNGEE. With 1 base removed from V and 0 bases from J, the gap between germline ends came to 11 bases. This CDR3 contains 16 residues. CDR3 amino acids: CASSVTGALSGNTIYF. The CDR3 DNA reads as TGTGCCAGCAGCGTAACTGGGGCCCTCTCTGGAAACACCATATATTTT.